Listed below are T cell receptor beta chains from one sample, sequenced in a study of vaccination effects on CD4 cells after COVID-19. These receptors have no identified antigens. The table came from immunoSEQ multiplex PCR; TCRdb's copy has only in-frame clones and leaves some out. This sample has about 57,000 clones, with just under 80% found just once. The sequencing used CD4+ T cells from PBMCs cultured without peptide, collected after COVID-19 vaccination. These receptor sequences come from a human donor who received a COVID-19 vaccine. Each CDR3 is given with its conserved first and last residue. D genes are given only for firm matches. For some rows the clone size is stated as once, few or many, or as a class when expanded; others skip it.

>few|TRBV11-2|.|TRBJ2-1
CASSSRLDSNEQFF
TGTGCCAGCAGCTCTCGACTAGATAGTAACGAGCAGTTCTTC
>.|TRBV18|.|TRBJ2-7
CASSPRLDYYEQYF
TGTGCCAGCTCGCCAAGACTGGATTACTACGAGCAGTACTTC
>few|TRBV19|TRBD1|TRBJ1-6
CASSTDRADNSPLHF
TGTGCCAGTAGCACGGACAGGGCCGATAATTCACCCCTCCACTTT
>.|TRBV29-1|.|TRBJ2-4
CSVEDHIQYF
TGCAGCGTTGAGGACCACATTCAGTACTTC
>.|TRBV5-5|.|TRBJ1-3
CASSVRGGVDTIYF
TGTGCCAGCAGCGTCCGGGGGGGTGTTGACACCATATATTTT
>.|TRBV20-1|.|TRBJ2-3
CSVPSTDTQYF
TGCAGTGTCCCGAGCACAGATACGCAGTATTTT
>.|TRBV6-1|TRBD1|TRBJ1-5
CASSGQPGTGRRVSNQPQHF
TGTGCCAGCAGTGGCCAACCCGGGACAGGGAGGAGGGTAAGCAATCAGCCCCAGCATTTT
>.|TRBV18|.|TRBJ1-5
CASSPSRGTDQPQHF
TGTGCCAGCTCACCATCGCGGGGGACCGATCAGCCCCAGCATTTT
>.|TRBV7-8|.|TRBJ2-5
CASSLVDRDQETQYF
TGTGCCAGCAGCTTAGTGGACAGAGACCAAGAGACCCAGTACTTC
>.|TRBV11-2|.|TRBJ2-1
CASSPGTRSFYNEQFF
TGTGCCAGCAGCCCCGGGACCAGGAGTTTCTACAATGAGCAGTTCTTC
>.|TRBV9|TRBD1|TRBJ2-7
CASSATGTGMSEQYF
TGTGCCAGCAGCGCAACCGGGACAGGGATGTCCGAGCAGTACTTC
>.|TRBV7-9|.|TRBJ1-1
CASTSERGQNTEAFF
TGTGCCAGCACCTCCGAACGGGGGCAGAACACTGAAGCTTTCTTT
>.|TRBV30|.|TRBJ1-2
CAWRGGGGGYTF
TGTGCCTGGAGGGGCGGCGGGGGGGGCTACACCTTC
>.|TRBV10-3|TRBD1|TRBJ1-2
CAISDLGQAYGYTF
TGTGCCATCAGTGATTTGGGACAGGCCTATGGCTACACCTTC
>.|TRBV5-1|.|TRBJ1-2
CASSPGQSIGYTF
TGCGCCAGCAGCCCCGGACAGTCTATTGGCTACACCTTC
>.|TRBV3-1/TRBV3-2|TRBD1|TRBJ2-7
CASSPTWGTGNYEQYF
TGTGCCAGCAGCCCGACCTGGGGGACAGGGAACTACGAGCAGTACTTC
>.|TRBV19|.|TRBJ2-3
CASTSFGGRGTDTQYF
TGTGCCAGTACCTCATTCGGGGGACGAGGCACAGATACGCAGTATTTT
>.|TRBV6-5|TRBD2|TRBJ2-7
CASRRLAGGEQYF
TGTGCCAGCAGGCGGCTAGCGGGAGGCGAGCAGTACTTC
>.|TRBV3-1/TRBV3-2|.|TRBJ1-1
CASSPRNTEAFF
TGTGCCAGCAGCCCGAGAAACACTGAAGCTTTCTTT
>.|TRBV28|.|TRBJ2-7
CASSSRTDRRAKLNYEQYF
TGTGCCAGCAGTTCCAGGACCGATCGGAGAGCCAAGCTAAACTACGAGCAGTACTTC
>.|TRBV19|.|TRBJ1-3
CASTPTATGNTIYF
TGTGCCAGCACCCCGACGGCTACGGGAAACACCATATATTTT
>few|TRBV7-6|.|TRBJ1-1
CASSLVHQRGTEAFF
TGTGCCAGCAGCTTAGTCCATCAGAGGGGCACTGAAGCTTTCTTT
>.|TRBV2|TRBD1|TRBJ1-6
CASSINTGGGSPLHF
TGTGCCAGCAGTATTAACACAGGGGGCGGATCACCCCTCCACTTT
>.|TRBV4-1|.|TRBJ2-5
CASSLIGTPGETQYF
TGCGCCAGCAGTCTGATCGGGACACCTGGGGAGACCCAGTACTTC
>.|TRBV7-2|TRBD1|TRBJ1-2
CASSHTRTGYGYTF
TGTGCCAGCAGCCATACCAGGACAGGGTATGGCTACACCTTC
>many|TRBV6-4|.|TRBJ2-2
CASSDIATGTGELFF
TGTGCCAGCAGTGACATAGCAACGGGGACCGGGGAGCTGTTTTTT
>.|TRBV30|.|TRBJ2-3
CAWSVKGTDTQYF
TGTGCCTGGAGTGTAAAGGGCACAGATACGCAGTATTTT
>.|TRBV15|TRBD1|TRBJ1-1
CATSIGTGNTEAFF
TGTGCCACCAGCATCGGGACAGGGAACACTGAAGCTTTCTTT
>.|TRBV6-2/TRBV6-3|TRBD1|TRBJ2-2
CASSPGQGVAGELFF
TGTGCCAGCAGCCCCGGACAGGGAGTCGCCGGGGAGCTGTTTTTT
>.|TRBV27|.|TRBJ1-5
CASSFSTAIHSQPQHF
TGTGCCAGCAGTTTCTCGACAGCAATCCATAGTCAGCCCCAGCATTTT
>.|TRBV19|.|TRBJ1-2
CASRPGRGNYGYTF
TGTGCCAGTAGACCTGGGAGAGGAAACTATGGCTACACCTTC
>.|TRBV7-2|.|TRBJ2-2
CASSLGSPSGSTGELFF
TGTGCCAGCAGCTTAGGGTCCCCCTCAGGAAGCACCGGGGAGCTGTTTTTT
>once|TRBV4-3|TRBD1|TRBJ1-2
CASSQSDRVRNGYTF
TGCGCCAGCAGCCAATCGGACAGGGTTCGCAATGGCTACACCTTC
>.|TRBV6-1|TRBD2|TRBJ2-7
CASSDPSARGGYEQYF
TGTGCCAGCAGTGATCCTAGCGCCCGCGGGGGCTACGAGCAGTACTTC
>.|TRBV7-2|TRBD2|TRBJ2-5
CASSRRTSGGGETQYF
TGTGCCAGCAGCCGCCGGACTAGCGGGGGAGGAGAGACCCAGTACTTC
>.|TRBV2|.|TRBJ2-7
CASSSPVEYEQYF
TGTGCCAGCAGCAGCCCTGTAGAGTACGAGCAGTACTTC
>.|TRBV27|.|TRBJ1-2
CASKSGRLAYGYTF
TGTGCCAGCAAAAGCGGAAGGTTGGCCTATGGCTACACCTTC
>.|TRBV5-1|TRBD2|TRBJ2-5
CASSLVLADETQYF
TGCGCCAGCAGCTTGGTCCTAGCGGACGAGACCCAGTACTTC
>.|TRBV19|.|TRBJ2-5
CASSARGAKRGGQYF
TGTGCCAGTAGTGCCCGGGGAGCTAAGAGGGGCGGCCAGTACTTC
>.|TRBV6-2/TRBV6-3|.|TRBJ1-5
CASSYSAESNQPQHF
TGTGCCAGCAGTTACTCGGCGGAAAGCAATCAGCCCCAGCATTTT
>.|TRBV27|.|TRBJ2-3
CASSRRQLPTDTQYF
TGTGCCAGCAGTCGCAGACAGCTCCCCACAGATACGCAGTATTTT
>once|TRBV6-5|.|TRBJ2-2
CASSYSPGELFF
TGTGCCAGCAGTTACTCCCCCGGGGAGCTGTTTTTT
>.|TRBV20-1|.|TRBJ2-1
CSASSGGHNEQFF
TGCAGTGCTAGTTCCGGGGGCCATAATGAGCAGTTCTTC
>.|TRBV11-2|.|TRBJ2-7
CASSLSPGLEQYF
TGTGCCAGCAGCTTAAGTCCGGGGTTAGAGCAGTACTTC
>.|TRBV20-1|.|TRBJ2-3
CSVGRDTQYF
TGCAGTGTAGGGAGGGATACGCAGTATTTT
>.|TRBV2|.|TRBJ1-1
CASSDRGLLNTEAFF
TGTGCCAGCAGTGACAGGGGCCTCTTGAACACTGAAGCTTTCTTT
>.|TRBV24-1|TRBD1|TRBJ1-2
CATSPTGGAYGYTF
TGTGCCACCAGCCCGACAGGGGGTGCATATGGCTACACCTTC
>.|TRBV9|.|TRBJ1-2
CASSVGQSLYGYTF
TGTGCCAGCAGCGTAGGCCAGAGCCTCTATGGCTACACCTTC
>.|TRBV28|TRBD1|TRBJ1-2
CASSFPRGRGNYGYTF
TGTGCCAGCAGTTTTCCCAGGGGGCGCGGTAACTATGGCTACACCTTC
>.|TRBV9|.|TRBJ2-3
CASSVGLDRPGLQGDTQYF
TGTGCCAGCAGCGTCGGTTTGGACCGACCGGGACTCCAGGGGGATACGCAGTATTTT
>.|TRBV24-1|TRBD1|TRBJ1-1
CASRRGVNTEAFF
TGTGCCTCCCGCAGGGGGGTGAACACTGAAGCTTTCTTT
>.|TRBV10-3|TRBD1|TRBJ1-2
CAISDRRDRGTTNYGYTF
TGTGCCATCAGTGACCGAAGGGACAGGGGGACTACTAACTATGGCTACACCTTC
>.|TRBV7-2|.|TRBJ2-1
CASSPIRVVSNEQFF
TGTGCCAGCAGCCCGATCAGGGTGGTCAGCAATGAGCAGTTCTTC
>.|TRBV7-2|.|TRBJ1-3
CASSLVVGGAGNTIYF
TGTGCCAGCAGCTTAGTGGTGGGTGGGGCTGGAAACACCATATATTTT
>once|TRBV5-1|.|TRBJ1-5
CASSLSVDQPQHF
TGCGCCAGCAGCTTGTCCGTTGATCAGCCCCAGCATTTT
>.|TRBV6-5|TRBD2|TRBJ2-7
CASRIREGWYEQYF
TGTGCCAGCAGGATACGGGAGGGGTGGTACGAGCAGTACTTC
>.|TRBV7-2|.|TRBJ2-5
CASSFQTGRVEETQYF
TGTGCCAGCAGCTTTCAAACAGGGAGGGTAGAAGAGACCCAGTACTTC